This T cell receptor beta chain was identified during a study of blood T cell repertoires in COVID-19. The wider study: The samples span acute and convalescent COVID-19 from the United States, Italy and Spain. Sample material is recorded as cDNA or gDNA derived from T cells, B-cell-depleted T cells, or PBMCs.

The authors' processing: By means of reference gene primer amplification, nucleated cell counts were estimated. The repertoire was sequenced with immunoSEQ multiplex PCR; TCRdb's copy has only in-frame clones and lacks some. The DNA gave D and trimming, while V, J and clone size come from that table. The sample has around 300,000 clones, more than 75% seen once. The sequenced sample consisted of peripheral blood. The sequence derives from a woman aged 45-60 years with active or convalescent COVID-19.

The CDR3 DNA sequence: TGTGCCTGGAGCGGGACTAGCGGGGTAGGGGGCACAGATACGCAGTATTTT. It translates to CAWSGTSGVGGTDTQYF. The chain uses TRBV30 and TRBJ2-3, with 13 bases identical to TRBD2. V shed 3 bases, J shed 1 base, and the junction held 7 bases outside the gene matches. The CDR3 length is 17 residues. Germline V gene data show CDR1 as GTSNPN and CDR2 as SVGIG (reference sequence).